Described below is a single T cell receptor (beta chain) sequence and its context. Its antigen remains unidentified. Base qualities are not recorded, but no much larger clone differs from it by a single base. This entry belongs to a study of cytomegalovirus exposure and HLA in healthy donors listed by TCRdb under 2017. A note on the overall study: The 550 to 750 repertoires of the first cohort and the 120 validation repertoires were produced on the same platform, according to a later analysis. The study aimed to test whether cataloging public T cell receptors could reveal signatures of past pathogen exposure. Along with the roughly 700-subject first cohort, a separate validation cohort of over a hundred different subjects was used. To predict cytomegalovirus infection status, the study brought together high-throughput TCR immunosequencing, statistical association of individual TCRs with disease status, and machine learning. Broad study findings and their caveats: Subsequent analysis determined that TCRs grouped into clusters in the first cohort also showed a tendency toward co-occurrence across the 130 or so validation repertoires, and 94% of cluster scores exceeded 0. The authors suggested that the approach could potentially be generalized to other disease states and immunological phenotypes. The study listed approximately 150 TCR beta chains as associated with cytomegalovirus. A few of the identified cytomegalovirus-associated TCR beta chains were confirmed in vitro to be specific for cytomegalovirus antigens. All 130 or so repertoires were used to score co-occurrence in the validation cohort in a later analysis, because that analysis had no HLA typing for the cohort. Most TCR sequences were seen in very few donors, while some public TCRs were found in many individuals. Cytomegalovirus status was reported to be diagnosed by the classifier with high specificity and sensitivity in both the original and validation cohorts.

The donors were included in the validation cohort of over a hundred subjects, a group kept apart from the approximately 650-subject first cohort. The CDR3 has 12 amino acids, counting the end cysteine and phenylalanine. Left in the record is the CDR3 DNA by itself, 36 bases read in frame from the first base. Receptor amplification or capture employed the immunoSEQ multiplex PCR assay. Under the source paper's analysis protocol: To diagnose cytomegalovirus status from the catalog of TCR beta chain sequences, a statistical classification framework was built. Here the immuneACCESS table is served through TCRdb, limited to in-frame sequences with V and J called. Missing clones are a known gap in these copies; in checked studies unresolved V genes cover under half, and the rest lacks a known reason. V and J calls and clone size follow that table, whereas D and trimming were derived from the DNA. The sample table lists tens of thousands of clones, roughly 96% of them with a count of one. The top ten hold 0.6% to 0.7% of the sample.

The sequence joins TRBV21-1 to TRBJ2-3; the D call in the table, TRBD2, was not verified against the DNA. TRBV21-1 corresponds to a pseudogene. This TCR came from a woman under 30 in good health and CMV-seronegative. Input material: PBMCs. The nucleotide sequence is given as TGTGCTAAGGAGACGGGGACAGATACGCAGTATTTT. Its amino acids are CAKETGTDTQYF.